This T cell receptor beta chain was identified in a study of cytomegalovirus exposure and HLA in healthy donors. Concerning this clone: As yet, its antigen is unknown. An end of the junction differs from the germline gene, which may be a read error.

Notes on the study in general: For cytomegalovirus status, the classifier reportedly gave diagnoses with high specificity and sensitivity. Roughly uniform depth of sequencing across donors was assumed in presence/absence analyses.

The CDR3 covers 12 residues. Germline CDR1 SGHDT, CDR2 YYEEEE. Every donor was a healthy person donating bone marrow. PCR primers comprised 60 Vbeta and 13 Jbeta primers. Clones were sequenced by immunoSEQ multiplex PCR, and TCRdb holds only the in-frame ones, with some missing. The sample totals tens of thousands of clones. This chain links TRBV5-6 with TRBJ1-4; 9 bases map to TRBD1. This sequence was found in a woman between 40 and 50 years old in good health and CMV-seronegative. The specimen was PBMCs. CDR3 bases: TGTGCCAGCAGCTTGGCGAGGGACAGGGTGGATTTT. Amino acids: CASSLARDRVDF.